The clone carrying this TCR beta chain was seen more than once but under ten times. Its antigen remains unidentified. Treatment denoted: oral pan-JAK inhibitor, 5-10 mg twice daily. This entry is derived from a study of CD8+ T cells in alopecia areata. Study context: The SALT score measured affected scalp surface percentage in treated patients. Overall study results and limits: There were many expanded lesional clones persisting in scalp and blood during tofacitinib.

This CDR3 contains 13 residues. Trimming removed 3 bases from V and 9 bases from J; junction bases left unmatched: 8. Germline V gene lookup returns CDR1 SQVTM and CDR2 ANQGSEA. Sequencing used cDNA as its template, made by extracting RNA and reverse transcribing it. Produced via immunoSEQ multiplex PCR; TCRdb's table is partial and in-frame only. The sample carries about 140,000 clones, about four fifths recorded once. The chain combines TRBV29-1 with TRBJ2-1; TRBD2 aligns across 7 bases. The receptor was isolated from a human donor with alopecia areata. The sequencing here drew on CD8+ T cells sorted from blood, taken at week 4, from a patient treated with tofacitinib. The CDR3 region has the DNA TGCAGCGTTGATATCGATCTAGCGGTTGAGCAGTTCTTC. Its translation is CSVDIDLAVEQFF.